Listed here is a single T cell receptor (beta chain). Its antigen is unknown. Within one base of it there is no much larger clone, and no base qualities were kept. The source of the sample is a study of blood T cell repertoires in COVID-19 (dated by TCRdb to the early 2020s). Background on the whole study: Samples from collaborators originated in the United States, Italy and Spain and spanned both the acute and convalescent phases of COVID-19. The prospective study material was composed of cDNA or gDNA derived from T cells, B-cell-depleted T cells, or PBMCs. Deeply sampled blood TCRbeta repertoires from subjects exposed to, actively infected with, or recovered from COVID-19 were included in the dataset. The repertoires were released in a freely available public database intended as a resource for research on the immune response to SARS-CoV-2. The samples were drawn from the first 160 participants of the ongoing ImmuneRACE study and from 950 to 1,500 subjects provided by 6 global collaborators. A de-identified subject ID, COVID-19 status, age in years and sex were almost always included in the sample metadata. HLA class I and class II types, where available, came from metadata supplied by the sample provider rather than from assay-based typing. Results the study describes overall, beyond this receptor: How much clinical and demographic metadata was included differed by source and by participant, and the metadata was provided uncurated.

The immunoSEQ Assay, a bias-controlled multiplex PCR, was used to amplify TCRbeta CDR3 regions from genomic DNA. The original pipeline was this. Nucleated cell counts per sample were estimated from amplification of reference gene primers within the assay. To quantify the absolute abundance of each unique TCRbeta CDR3 rearrangement, sequence reads were collapsed and filtered. For each sample, productive Simpson clonality was calculated as the square root of Simpson's diversity index over productive rearrangements. TCRdb took over this immuneACCESS table, retaining in-frame rearrangements with V and J assigned. Such tables are incomplete; in checked studies, under half of the missing clones stem from an unresolved V gene, and the remainder is unexplained. V and J calls and clone size are as listed in that table; D and trimming were resolved from the DNA. Present in this sample are about 250,000 clones, 65% to 90% of which were seen just once. In total, the top ten clones hold around 9.8% of the sample.

In the prospective study, participants were roughly 18 to 100 years old, resided in 20 to 30 geographic areas of the United States, and were enrolled through a virtual design. To assign participants to cohorts, the prospective study relied on clinical history that participants themselves reported in a screening survey and a study questionnaire. Mobile phlebotomists in the prospective study collected whole blood, serum and a nasopharyngeal or oropharyngeal swab from every participant. Participants in the prospective study had the option to provide additional blood draws and questionnaires over an approximately 2-month period. Prospective study blood samples were shipped either frozen or at room temperature before DNA extraction. The sequenced sample was PBMCs or T cells enriched from blood (not recorded which). This clonotype originated in a woman between 45 and 60 years old with acute COVID-19.

The sequence in DNA is TGTGCCAGCAGCTTCGGGTCGATCGGGGGCACAGATACGCAGTATTTT. Translated, it reads CASSFGSIGGTDTQYF. The sequence joins TRBV11-3 to TRBJ2-3, and perhaps TRBD2 as D gene, on 5 matching bases. CDR1 is given as SGHNT and CDR2 as YENEEA, both from the germline V gene. There are 16 amino acids in the CDR3, from cysteine to phenylalanine inclusive. CDR3 DNA is the only sequence kept; it has 48 bases, read in frame from the first base. V and J lose 3 bases and 1 base, and a span of 14 bases separates them.